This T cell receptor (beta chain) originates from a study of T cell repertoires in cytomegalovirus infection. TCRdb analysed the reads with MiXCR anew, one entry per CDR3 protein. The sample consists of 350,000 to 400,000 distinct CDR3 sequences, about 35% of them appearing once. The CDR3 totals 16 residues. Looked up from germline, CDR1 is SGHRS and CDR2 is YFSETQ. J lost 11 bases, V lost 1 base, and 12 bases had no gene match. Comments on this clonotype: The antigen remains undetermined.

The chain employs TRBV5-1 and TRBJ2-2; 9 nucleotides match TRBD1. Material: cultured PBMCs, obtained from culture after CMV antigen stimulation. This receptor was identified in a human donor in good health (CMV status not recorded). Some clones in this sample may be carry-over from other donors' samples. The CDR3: CASSLSGQGTQVELFF. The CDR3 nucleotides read TGCGCCAGCAGCTTGTCAGGACAGGGGACACAGGTTGAGCTGTTTTTT.